The 8 T cell receptor beta chains below come from one sample, sequenced in a study of technical replicates of blood from a few donors. This table comes from immunoSEQ multiplex PCR, and its TCRdb copy is limited to in-frame clones, with some not included. The data show about 73,000 clones, around 93% seen once. The sample comprised T cells isolated from PBMCs. These receptors originate from a human donor in good health.

The rearrangement links TRBV30 to TRBJ1-1, with D unclear. This CDR3 has 13 amino acids. V gave up 0 bases and J gave up 1 base, with 6 bases separating them. Germline assignment: CDR1 GTSNPN and CDR2 SVGIG (reference sequence). Here the CDR3 reads CAWSVAENTEAFF. The DNA of the CDR3 is TGTGCCTGGAGTGTCGCGGAGAACACTGAAGCTTTCTTT.

This sequence joins TRBV2 and TRBJ2-3; no definite D call. The V and J ends lost 1 base and 1 base respectively, with 3 bases between them. The CDR3 covers 13 residues. Germline CDR1 reads SNHLY; CDR2 reads FYNNEI. The CDR3 loop is CASSEGRTDTQYF. CDR3 nucleotides: TGTGCCAGCAGTGAAGGGCGCACAGATACGCAGTATTTT.

The rearrangement joins TRBV19 to TRBJ1-6, with D possibly TRBD1 on 6 matching bases. The CDR3 is 15 residues long. The V and J ends lost 6 bases and 7 bases respectively, with 16 bases between them. Per the germline V gene, CDR1 is LNHDA and CDR2 is SQIVND (reference sequence). For the CDR3, the DNA is TGTGCCAGTAGAGGGTCGGTGGACAGAAATTCACCCCTCCACTTT. This translates into CASRGSVDRNSPLHF.

The genes are TRBV19 and TRBJ2-7, with a weak D call TRBD1 (6 bases). The CDR3 totals 14 residues. V dropped 8 bases and J dropped 3 bases, with 17 bases sitting between them. The germline CDR1 and CDR2 sequences are LNHDA and SQIVND (reference sequence). Written as DNA, the CDR3 is TGTGCCAGTGCCTCGTCGTGGGGGCTCTACGAGCAGTACTTC. This sequence encodes CASASSWGLYEQYF.

In nucleotides, the CDR3 is TGCGCCAGCAGCACGGGACAGGGGGCAGGAGATACGCAGTATTTT. Translation: CASSTGQGAGDTQYF. This chain joins TRBV5-1 and TRBJ2-3; 12 bases are a match to TRBD1. The CDR3 has 15 residues. The germline V gene encodes CDR1 SGHRS and CDR2 YFSETQ. After removal of 4 bases from V and 5 bases from J, the junction contained 5 bases not matched to a gene.

The chain combines TRBV14 with TRBJ2-2; the match to TRBD1 covers 7 bases. Trimming cost V 1 base and J 1 base; bases outside gene matches: 3. The V gene's germline CDR1 is SGHDN and CDR2 FVKESK. This CDR3 spans 16 amino acids. CDR3 residues: CASSQAWTGNTGELFF. The CDR3 DNA reads TGTGCCAGCAGCCAAGCCTGGACAGGGAACACCGGGGAGCTGTTTTTT.

This chain connects TRBV11-3 to TRBJ2-7; no reliable D call. Germline V gene data show CDR1 as SGHNT and CDR2 as YENEEA. Trimming pared 5 bases from V and 6 bases from J, leaving 17 bases between. The CDR3 loop spans 14 amino acids. The CDR3 DNA follows: TGTGCCAGCAGCGATATAACGAGTCTCGCCGAGCAGTACTTC. This gives the protein CASSDITSLAEQYF.

V gene TRBV11-2 combines with J gene TRBJ1-3; D gene unclear. CDR3 length: 13 residues. V was cut by 8 bases and J by 0 bases, with 8 bases left in between. The germline CDR1 and CDR2 sequences are SGHAT and FQNNGV. CDR3 amino acids: CASAGASGNTIYF. The CDR3 bases are TGTGCCAGCGCGGGTGCCTCTGGAAACACCATATATTTT.